The 30 T cell receptor beta chains below were found in one sample sequenced in a study of cytomegalovirus exposure and HLA in healthy donors. The PCR was carried out with 60 Vbeta primers and 13 Jbeta primers. Clones were read by immunoSEQ multiplex PCR, and TCRdb kept only the in-frame ones, dropping some. The table shows about 120,000 clones, with 81% occurring only once. Sequencing was performed on PBMCs. Receptors originate from a middle-aged woman in good health and CMV-seronegative.

This chain links TRBV6-6 with TRBJ2-2, with D maybe TRBD2 (6 bases). The CDR3 runs to 16 residues. V lost 3 bases and J lost 3, with 14 bases in between. The germline V gene encodes CDR1 MNHNY and CDR2 SVGAGI (reference sequence). This CDR3 reads CASSYPEPGDTGELFF. The CDR3 DNA reads as TGTGCCAGCAGTTATCCCGAGCCGGGAGACACCGGGGAGCTGTTTTTT.

The CDR3 protein is CSVVFAGGRITDTQYF. Here the CDR3 DNA reads TGCAGCGTTGTCTTCGCGGGAGGGAGGATCACAGATACGCAGTATTTT. The chain recombines TRBV29-1 with TRBJ2-3, with 9 bases identical to TRBD2. Germline V CDR1 and CDR2: SQVTM, ANQGSEA. The J segment lost 2 bases and the V segment lost 4 bases, leaving 10 bases of the junction unmatched. This CDR3 is 16 amino acids long.

The J gene is TRBJ2-7, the V gene TRBV27; TRBD2 might be the D (5 bases). In germline, CDR1 is MNHEY, CDR2 SMNVEV (reference sequence). The CDR3 length is 15 residues. Trimming removed 0 bases at V and 6 bases at J, with 15 bases between. The CDR3 DNA is TGTGCCAGCAGTTTATCGATAGCAGCGGTCTCCGAGCAGTACTTC. It encodes CASSLSIAAVSEQYF.

The chain employs TRBV9 and TRBJ1-3; D is possibly TRBD1 (5 bases). The CDR3 contains 15 residues. The V end lost 4 bases, the J end lost 0 bases, and 11 bases lay between the germline ends. The germline V gene has CDR1 SGDLS and CDR2 YYNGEE. The CDR3 DNA sequence: TGTGCCAGCAGCACTCGGGGGTTCTCTGGAAACACCATATATTTT. It specifies CASSTRGFSGNTIYF.

This rearrangement joins TRBV5-1 to TRBJ2-1; possibly TRBD2 for D (6 bases). Germline V lookup: CDR1 SGHRS, CDR2 YFSETQ. V lost 2 bases, J lost 7 bases, and 22 bases lay in between. The CDR3 runs to 17 residues. This CDR3 is CASSFQGGQGAGNEQFF. The CDR3 DNA sequence: TGCGCCAGCAGCTTTCAAGGCGGCCAGGGCGCGGGGAATGAGCAGTTCTTC.

In this sample, this clone turned up once. The V and J genes are TRBV11-3 and TRBJ2-2, with 7 positions matching TRBD2. Per germline, CDR1 SGHNT and CDR2 YENEEA. This CDR3 comprises 16 residues. The ends lost 6 bases at V and 0 bases at J; junction bases unmatched: 7. The CDR3 bases are TGTGCCAGCAGTCGTGGGGCGGGGGCGAACACCGGGGAGCTGTTTTTT. Residues: CASSRGAGANTGELFF.

In the case of this clone: Other nucleotide sequences in the sample specify the same CDR3. Here the CDR3 reads CASSPTSGSNHEQYF. The DNA of the CDR3 is TGTGCCAGCAGTCCAACTAGCGGGAGTAACCACGAGCAGTACTTC. This chain links TRBV27 with TRBJ2-7, with TRBD2 identical over 11 bases. With 5 bases clipped from V and 5 bases from J, the junction kept 8 bases outside the gene matches. From germline, CDR1 is MNHEY and CDR2 SMNVEV (reference sequence). The CDR3 extends over 15 amino acids.

The V and J genes are TRBV29-1 and TRBJ2-1, with TRBD1 matching over 9 bases. Germline loops: CDR1 SQVTM, CDR2 ANQGSEA. The CDR3 runs 15 residues. V lost 7 bases and J lost 2; bases outside the gene matches: 9. The CDR3 DNA reads as TGCAGCGGGAAGACAGGGGGTGTCGCCTACAATGAGCAGTTCTTC. This sequence encodes CSGKTGGVAYNEQFF.

This clone was counted between two and nine times. This specimen includes other DNA sequences encoding the same CDR3. The chain carries TRBV18 and TRBJ2-3; 7 nucleotides line up with TRBD2. V trimming: 1 base; J trimming: 2 bases; junction bases outside the gene matches: 3. The CDR3 sequence is 15 residues long. Germline V gene data show CDR1 as KGHSH and CDR2 as LQKENI. The CDR3 here is CASSPRGGNTDTQYF. CDR3 nucleotide sequence: TGTGCCAGCTCACCACGGGGGGGGAACACAGATACGCAGTATTTT. The entire variable domain, with the rest obtained from reference TRBV18 and TRBJ2-3, is as follows: NAGVMQNPRHLVRRRGQEARLRCSPMKGHSHVYWYRQLPEEGLKFMVYLQKENIIDESGMPKERFSAEFPKEGPSILRIQQVVRGDSAAYFCASSPRGGNTDTQYFGPGTRLTVL.

The chain joins TRBV5-6 to TRBJ1-2, with D perhaps TRBD1 (5 bases). The germline CDR1 and CDR2 sequences are SGHDT and YYEEEE. CDR3 size: 16 residues. V gave up 4 bases and J gave up 7 bases, with 23 bases separating them. CDR3 protein: CASSRRISGPGGGYTF. In DNA form, the CDR3 reads TGTGCCAGCAGCAGGAGGATCTCTGGACCCGGGGGTGGCTACACCTTC.

V and J are TRBV2 and TRBJ2-2; 9 nucleotides line up with TRBD1. The CDR3 runs 16 residues. J lost 5 bases, V lost 4 bases, and 8 bases had no gene match. From germline, CDR1 is SNHLY and CDR2 FYNNEI. CDR3 region: CASSGTGVGGTGELFF. The CDR3 coding sequence is TGTGCCAGCAGTGGGACAGGGGTCGGCGGGACCGGGGAGCTGTTTTTT.

The chain joins TRBV6-5 to TRBJ2-7; 7 bases line up with TRBD1. Germline CDR1 reads MNHEY; CDR2 reads SVGAGI. Unmatched junction bases numbered 3, after V lost 0 bases and J lost 4 bases. This CDR3 spans 14 amino acids. The CDR3 nucleotides are TGTGCCAGCAGTTACTCGGGCAGGGGGTACGAGCAGTACTTC. It encodes CASSYSGRGYEQYF.

The chain uses TRBV11-2 and TRBJ2-7; TRBD2 matches 13 bases. With V trimmed by 4 bases and J by 3 bases, 9 bases remained unmatched. The CDR3 has 17 amino acids. Germline-derived CDR1 and CDR2 are SGHAT and FQNNGV. The CDR3, as DNA: TGTGCCAGCAGCTCACTAGCGGGGGGGTCTACCGGCTACGAGCAGTACTTC. Amino acid sequence: CASSSLAGGSTGYEQYF.

The chain couples TRBV27 to TRBJ1-6; D unresolved. V lost 8 bases to trimming and J lost 9 bases, with 14 bases between them. The germline CDR1 and CDR2 sequences are MNHEY and SMNVEV (reference sequence). CDR3 length: 13 amino acids. The CDR3, as DNA: TGTGCCAGCGCCGAATACACGGGTTCACCCCTCCACTTT. Translation: CASAEYTGSPLHF.

In this sample, this clone turned up once. This chain joins TRBV10-1 and TRBJ2-1; TRBD1 matches 8 bases. Per the germline V gene, CDR1 is WNHNN and CDR2 is SYGVQD (reference sequence). Trimming removed 5 bases from V and 0 bases from J; junction bases left unmatched: 3. CDR3 length: 15 amino acids. The CDR3 DNA reads as TGCGCCAGCAGTCATACAGGGGGCTCCTACAATGAGCAGTTCTTC. Its protein is CASSHTGGSYNEQFF.

As concerns this clone: At the DNA level, this CDR3 is encoded by other sequences in the same sample as well. The CDR3 region is CASSLGLAGQETQYF. In DNA form, the CDR3 reads TGCGCCAGCAGCTTGGGACTAGCGGGACAAGAGACCCAGTACTTC. This chain uses TRBV5-1 with TRBJ2-5, with 11 bases aligning to TRBD2. Per the germline V gene, CDR1 is SGHRS and CDR2 is YFSETQ. The CDR3 runs 15 residues. Losses at the gene ends were 0 bases for V and 2 bases for J; bases not matched to a gene: 0.

The genes are TRBV16 and TRBJ2-7, with 8 nucleotides matching TRBD2. CDR3 length: 14 residues. After removal of 3 bases from V and 4 bases from J, the junction contained 5 bases not matched to a gene. Per germline, CDR1 KGHSY and CDR2 FQNENV. The CDR3 loop reads CASSQSKREYEQYF. DNA for the CDR3: TGTGCCAGCAGCCAGTCGAAGCGGGAGTACGAGCAGTACTTC.

This chain connects TRBV2 to TRBJ2-5; 7 bases line up with TRBD1. Trimming cost V 6 bases and J 4 bases; bases outside gene matches: 5. Germline lookup yields CDR1 SNHLY and CDR2 FYNNEI. This CDR3 region has 13 residues. CDR3 residues: CASRAGGTETQYF. Written as DNA, the CDR3 is TGTGCCAGCAGGGCAGGGGGAACAGAGACCCAGTACTTC.

This clone was found a few times. V gene TRBV5-1 combines with J gene TRBJ2-7; TRBD2 agrees at 9 bases. The CDR3 has 12 residues. Losses at the gene ends were 3 bases for V and 6 bases for J; bases not matched to a gene: 1. CDR1 and CDR2 (germline): SGHRS, YFSETQ. In DNA form, the CDR3 reads TGCGCCAGCAGCTCTAGCGGGATCGAGCAGTACTTC. Translating it yields CASSSSGIEQYF.

The chain links TRBV4-1 to TRBJ2-7; no clear D. This CDR3 region has 19 residues. V shed 0 bases and J shed 0 bases, with 21 bases lying between them. CDR1 is MGHRA and CDR2 is YSYEKL in the germline V gene. The CDR3 sequence is CASSQEPTPPGPLSYEQYF. The CDR3, as DNA: TGCGCCAGCAGCCAAGAGCCTACCCCTCCGGGTCCTCTCTCCTACGAGCAGTACTTC.

This clone has just a few counts. The gene calls are TRBV5-4 and TRBJ1-2, with no clear D. Per germline, CDR1 SGHNT and CDR2 YYREEE (reference sequence). This CDR3 has 12 residues. With 0 bases removed from V and 6 bases from J, the gap between germline ends came to 6 bases. Written as DNA, the CDR3 is TGTGCCAGCAGCTTGGTTGGGCATGGCTACACCTTC. It specifies CASSLVGHGYTF.

This chain joins TRBV11-1 and TRBJ1-2, with 10 bases matching TRBD1. This CDR3 is built from 15 residues. V trimming: 5 bases; J trimming: 4 bases; junction bases outside the gene matches: 7. Looked up from germline, CDR1 is SGHAT and CDR2 is FQDESV (reference sequence). CDR3 in amino acids: CASSTDRGSFYGYTF. The CDR3 region has the DNA TGTGCCAGCAGCACGGACAGGGGGTCGTTCTATGGCTACACCTTC. Complete variable domain (other parts from reference TRBV11-1 and TRBJ1-2): EAEVAQSPRYKITEKSQAVAFWCDPISGHATLYWYRQILGQGPELLVQFQDESVVDDSQLPKDRFSAERLKGVDSTLKIQPAELGDSAMYLCASSTDRGSFYGYTFGSGTRLTVV.

The V call is TRBV16, the J call TRBJ2-1; 7 nucleotides match TRBD1. Germline CDR1 and CDR2: KGHSY and FQNENV. V shed 3 bases, J shed 15 bases, and the junction held 17 bases outside the gene matches. The CDR3 is made up of 15 amino acids. CDR3 in amino acids: CASSQAGTAQWGAFF. The DNA for the CDR3 is TGTGCCAGCAGCCAGGCCGGGACAGCACAATGGGGAGCGTTCTTC.

The genes are TRBV27 and TRBJ2-3, with 7 bases fitting TRBD1. The J segment lost 0 bases and the V segment lost 9 bases, leaving 9 bases of the junction unmatched. Germline V gene data show CDR1 as MNHEY and CDR2 as SMNVEV (reference sequence). The CDR3 is made up of 15 amino acids. In nucleotides, the CDR3 is TGTGCCAGTTTGTACCGGGACAGAAGCACAGATACGCAGTATTTT. This sequence encodes CASLYRDRSTDTQYF.

CDR3 protein: CASSVRSTSFYNEQFF. CDR3 nucleotide sequence: TGTGCCAGCAGCGTCAGGTCGACCAGTTTCTACAATGAGCAGTTCTTC. The chain employs TRBV9 and TRBJ2-1; D is unresolved. The germline V gene encodes CDR1 SGDLS and CDR2 YYNGEE. The V end lost 2 bases, the J end lost 3 bases, and 15 bases lay between the germline ends. The CDR3 sequence is 16 residues long. The full variable domain, with the rest looked up from reference TRBV9 and TRBJ2-1, is DSGVTQTPKHLITATGQRVTLRCSPRSGDLSVYWYQQSLDQGLQFLIQYYNGEERAKGNILERFSAQQFPDLHSELNLSSLELGDSALYFCASSVRSTSFYNEQFFGPGTRLTVL.

The chain links TRBV6-5 to TRBJ2-7; 7 nucleotides match TRBD1. Germline V gene lookup returns CDR1 MNHEY and CDR2 SVGAGI. This CDR3 is 15 amino acids long. The trim removed 6 bases at V and 0 bases at J, leaving 8 bases unmatched. CDR3 bases: TGTGCCAGCAGCGGGACAGCGGTCCTCTCCTACGAGCAGTACTTC. Protein product: CASSGTAVLSYEQYF.

The chain links TRBV4-1 to TRBJ1-4, with 7 bases that match TRBD1. V was pared by 1 base and J by 4 bases, with 6 bases of the junction left unmatched. Per germline, CDR1 MGHRA and CDR2 YSYEKL. The CDR3 is 16 amino acids. The chain's CDR3 is CASSQGGTANNEKLFF. CDR3 sequence (DNA): TGCGCCAGCAGCCAAGGGGGGACAGCGAATAATGAAAAACTGTTTTTT.

For the CDR3, the DNA is TGTGCCAGCAGTAAAAGGGCTGGGACAGGGAAGAACACTGAAGCTTTCTTT. Translated, it gives CASSKRAGTGKNTEAFF. This chain links TRBV21-1 with TRBJ1-1; the D call in the table, TRBD1, was not verified against the DNA. TRBV21-1 is designated a pseudogene. The CDR3 extends over 17 amino acids.

V and J are TRBV25-1 and TRBJ2-5; TRBD2 agrees at 7 bases. Germline V gene sequence: CDR1 MGHDK, CDR2 SYGVNS. Unmatched junction bases numbered 3, after V lost 4 bases and J lost 4 bases. The CDR3 loop spans 13 amino acids. The CDR3 here is CASSAGGRETQYF. CDR3 nucleotide sequence: TGTGCCAGCAGTGCGGGGGGACGAGAGACCCAGTACTTC.

The chain joins TRBV9 to TRBJ2-4, with TRBD2 matching 9 bases. Germline CDR1 reads SGDLS; CDR2 reads YYNGEE. V was pared by 0 bases and J by 6 bases, with 13 bases of the junction left unmatched. The CDR3 runs to 18 residues. This CDR3 is CASSVGRSGGQKGNIQYF. In DNA form, the CDR3 reads TGTGCCAGCAGCGTAGGGAGGAGCGGGGGGCAAAAGGGAAACATTCAGTACTTC.